This TCR beta chain was found in a study of T cells expressing NK-cell markers. TCRdb reprocessed the 5' RACE reads and reports one entry per CDR3 protein, with no DNA. This sample's table has over 120,000 distinct CDR3 sequences. The V gene's germline CDR1 is LNHNV and CDR2 YYDKDF (reference sequence). The CDR3 is 15 residues long. The sequence was collected from a man aged 18 to 35 in good health. Sequencing was carried out using blood T cells: a sorted CD56 or NKG2C T cell subset, CD4+ or CD8+ T cells, or bulk PBMC T cells (not recorded which). The genes are TRBV15 and TRBJ1-5. The CDR3 sequence: CATSRVGESNQPQHF.